This TCR beta chain was sequenced during a study of PD-1 blockade in classical Hodgkin lymphoma. Study outcomes and limitations: Newly diagnosed patients were reported to start with lower TCR diversity than healthy donors.

Of note for this clone: Its antigen is not known.

V dropped 6 bases and J dropped 6 bases, with 14 bases sitting between them. The germline V gene has CDR1 MNHEY and CDR2 SVGAGI. The CDR3 spans 14 residues. Relapses following autologous stem cell transplantation were seen in all patients, with brentuximab vedotin exposure varying. Complete response, partial response or progressive disease were the best responses. Generated by immunoSEQ multiplex PCR, the TCRdb table keeps only in-frame clones and is missing some. The sample holds over 35,000 clones, 70% to 90% seen once. The V call is TRBV6-5, the J call TRBJ2-2; D possibly matches TRBD1 or TRBD2 (5 bases each). Source: peripheral blood mononuclear cells (PBMCs), taken before the second cycle of nivolumab. This receptor was obtained from a human donor with classical Hodgkin lymphoma. CDR3 DNA sequence: TGTGCCAGCAGGGGGACCCGCAAAGCCGGGGAGCTGTTTTTT. Translating gives CASRGTRKAGELFF.